The 17 T cell receptor beta chains below were found in one sample sequenced in a study of T cell responses to AZD1222 COVID-19 vaccine. The assay was immunoSEQ multiplex PCR, and TCRdb's table has in-frame clones only and misses some. The table lists some 120,000 clones, around 93% of them singletons. This specimen was peripheral blood, taken on day 0 of AZD1222 vaccination. The origin of the receptors is an adult in good health.

This chain connects TRBV4-1 to TRBJ1-4; perhaps TRBD1 as D (5 bases). Trimming took 2 bases from V and 10 from J, leaving 26 bases between them. From germline, CDR1 is MGHRA and CDR2 YSYEKL. The CDR3 runs to 18 residues. The CDR3 DNA is TGCGCCAGCAGCCAATTGAACCGGGCACAAAGCCAAGACAGAAAACTGTTTTTT. Protein product: CASSQLNRAQSQDRKLFF.

This clone was counted once. The J gene is TRBJ2-3, the V gene TRBV5-1; D is unclear. The CDR3 extends over 15 amino acids. Trimming left V 0 bases short and J 6 bases short, with 14 bases between. The germline CDR1 and CDR2 sequences are SGHRS and YFSETQ. CDR3 loop: CASSLGATRADTQYF. CDR3 coding DNA: TGCGCCAGCAGCTTGGGGGCTACCCGGGCGGATACGCAGTATTTT.

The chain employs TRBV30 and TRBJ2-6; D call uncertain. Trimming took 0 bases from V and 4 from J, leaving 13 bases between them. Germline V gene data show CDR1 as GTSNPN and CDR2 as SVGIG (reference sequence). The CDR3 covers 16 residues. In DNA, the CDR3 is TGTGCCTGGAGTGTACTCCTCCGGGCCGGGGCCAACGTCCTGACTTTC. Protein: CAWSVLLRAGANVLTF.

V usage is TRBV6-5 and J usage is TRBJ2-4; weak D call: TRBD1 (6 bases). The CDR3 is 14 amino acids. Germline-derived CDR1 and CDR2 are MNHEY and SVGAGI. V was pared by 5 bases and J by 3 bases, with 11 bases between. CDR3 nucleotides: TGTGCCAGCAGTAGGGGGACACTCAAAAACATTCAGTACTTC. Its protein is CASSRGTLKNIQYF.

The chain is built from TRBV2 and TRBJ2-2; D may be TRBD1 or TRBD2 (5 bases each). The V gene's germline CDR1 is SNHLY and CDR2 FYNNEI. The V end lost 1 base, the J end lost 2 bases, and 11 bases lay between the germline ends. The CDR3 contains 16 residues. The DNA of the CDR3 is TGTGCCAGCAGTGAAGGAGGGGATTATAACACCGGGGAGCTGTTTTTT. It is translated as CASSEGGDYNTGELFF.

The rearrangement links TRBV4-2 to TRBJ2-1; 9 bases fit TRBD2. J lost 0 bases, V lost 5 bases, and 2 bases had no gene match. Per germline, CDR1 LGHNA and CDR2 YNFKEQ. This CDR3 is built from 15 residues. The DNA for the CDR3 is TGTGCCAGCAGCGTAGCGGGAGACTCCTACAATGAGCAGTTCTTC. It translates to CASSVAGDSYNEQFF.

The CDR3 coding sequence is TGTGCCAGCAGCGACTTCCAGGAGCAGTTCTTC. This codes for CASSDFQEQFF. The chain links TRBV5-4 to TRBJ2-1; D gene unclear. The CDR3 totals 11 residues. Germline values: CDR1 SGHNT, CDR2 YYREEE (reference sequence). Trimming left V 4 bases short and J 10 bases short, with 9 bases between.

This chain joins TRBV19 and TRBJ1-2, with TRBD1 matching 7 bases. CDR3 length: 16 residues. The J segment lost 2 bases and the V segment lost 5 bases, leaving 11 bases of the junction unmatched. Germline V lookup: CDR1 LNHDA, CDR2 SQIVND (reference sequence). DNA for the CDR3: TGTGCCAGTAGTTCCCGCTCAGACAGGGTGAACTATGGCTACACCTTC. It translates to CASSSRSDRVNYGYTF.

The rearrangement links TRBV10-2 to TRBJ2-1; D gene uncertain. The CDR3 contains 10 residues. Trimming removed 11 bases from V and 6 bases from J, with 8 bases in between. From germline, CDR1 is WSHSY and CDR2 SAAADI. In DNA form, the CDR3 reads TGCGCCGCCGGGCTCAATGAGCAGTTCTTC. Its translation: CAAGLNEQFF.

The chain is built from TRBV5-1 and TRBJ1-2, with 7 bases aligning to TRBD1. Germline-derived CDR1 and CDR2 are SGHRS and YFSETQ. The CDR3 loop spans 13 amino acids. With V trimmed by 6 bases and J by 4 bases, 6 bases remained unmatched. The CDR3 DNA sequence: TGCGCCAGCACCCAGGGGGGGTTCTATGGCTACACCTTC. It is translated as CASTQGGFYGYTF.

This chain uses TRBV30 with TRBJ1-1; D may be TRBD1 (6 bases). Trimming stripped 1 base from V and 1 base from J, with 13 bases between. This CDR3 spans 15 amino acids. Germline V gives CDR1 GTSNPN, CDR2 SVGIG (reference sequence). The CDR3, as DNA: TGTGCCTGGAGTGCAGCAGGGGAGGGGAACACTGAAGCTTTCTTT. Translating gives CAWSAAGEGNTEAFF.

In its sample, this clone was seen a few times. CDR3 sequence (DNA): TGTGCCAGCAGTTATGGGGCACCCAGAAACACCGGGGAGCTGTTTTTT. Translating it yields CASSYGAPRNTGELFF. The gene calls are TRBV6-5 and TRBJ2-2; tentatively, D is TRBD1 (5 bases). Germline CDR1 reads MNHEY; CDR2 reads SVGAGI. Trimming stripped 3 bases from V and 2 bases from J, with 13 bases between. The CDR3 has 16 amino acids.

The chain has TRBV20-1 and TRBJ2-1; D unclear. This CDR3 is 11 amino acids long. Trimming took off 3 bases at V and 9 bases at J, with 9 bases between the two ends. CDR1 and CDR2 from the germline V gene are DFQATT and SNEGSKA (reference sequence). CDR3 in DNA: TGCAGTGCTAGGAAGGTTGGTGAGCAGTTCTTC. As protein: CSARKVGEQFF.

V is TRBV6-5 and J is TRBJ1-1; D is undetermined. Trimming removed 8 bases at V and 0 bases at J, with 16 bases between. The CDR3 loop spans 15 amino acids. The germline V gene encodes CDR1 MNHEY and CDR2 SVGAGI. Here the CDR3 DNA reads TGTGCCAGCTTTCTTACCGCCTTCATGAACACTGAAGCTTTCTTT. It encodes CASFLTAFMNTEAFF.

Comment on this clone: The junction does not match germline at one end; this may be a read error. The chain links TRBV30 to TRBJ1-6; 7 nucleotides match TRBD1. CDR1 GTSNPN and CDR2 SVGIG come from the germline V gene (reference sequence). The CDR3 has 13 amino acids. The CDR3 loop reads CAWSGGGGVPTYF. Written as DNA, the CDR3 is TGTGCCTGGAGTGGGGGAGGGGGCGTTCCCACGTACTTT.

The chain employs TRBV5-4 and TRBJ2-3; 7 bases match TRBD2. V lost 3 bases and J lost 3; bases outside the gene matches: 4. Germline V gene lookup returns CDR1 SGHNT and CDR2 YYREEE (reference sequence). The CDR3 sequence is 14 residues long. The CDR3, as DNA: TGTGCCAGCAGCTGGGACTATTTTACAGATACGCAGTATTTT. Encoded protein: CASSWDYFTDTQYF.

The rearrangement links TRBV5-5 to TRBJ1-1; 7 positions agree with TRBD1. V shed 0 bases, J shed 3 bases, and the junction held 8 bases outside the gene matches. This CDR3 has 16 amino acids. From germline, CDR1 is SGHKS and CDR2 YYEKEE (reference sequence). As DNA, the CDR3 is TGTGCCAGCAGCTTGGGGCCGACAGGGAGGGACACTGAAGCTTTCTTT. This translates into CASSLGPTGRDTEAFF. Complete variable domain (other parts from reference TRBV5-5 and TRBJ1-1): DAGVTQSPTHLIKTRGQQVTLRCSPISGHKSVSWYQQVLGQGPQFIFQYYEKEERGRGNFPDRFSARQFPNYSSELNVNALLLGDSALYLCASSLGPTGRDTEAFFGQGTRLTVV.